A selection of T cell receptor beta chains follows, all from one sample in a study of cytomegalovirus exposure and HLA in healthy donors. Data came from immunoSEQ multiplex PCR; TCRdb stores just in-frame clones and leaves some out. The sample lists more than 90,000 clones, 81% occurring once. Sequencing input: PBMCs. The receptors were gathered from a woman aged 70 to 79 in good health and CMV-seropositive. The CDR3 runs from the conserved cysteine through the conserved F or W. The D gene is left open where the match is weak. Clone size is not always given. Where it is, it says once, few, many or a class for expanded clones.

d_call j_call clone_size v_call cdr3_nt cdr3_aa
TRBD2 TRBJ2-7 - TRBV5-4 TGTGCCAGCAGCTCGGGACTAGCGGGAGGCGAGCAGTACTTC CASSSGLAGGEQYF
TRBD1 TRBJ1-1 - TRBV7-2 TGTGCCAGCAGCTTAGAGACAGGGGTTGAAGCTTTCTTT CASSLETGVEAFF
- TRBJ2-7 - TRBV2 TGTGCCAGCATTGTTCGGACTGCCTCCTACGAGCAGTACTTC CASIVRTASYEQYF
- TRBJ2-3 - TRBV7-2 TGTGCCAGCAGCTTATCGAACGGAGATACGCAGTATTTT CASSLSNGDTQYF
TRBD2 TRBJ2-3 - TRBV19 TGTGCCAGTAGTACCCTAGCGGGTCCGAAGGTAACGCAGTATTTT CASSTLAGPKVTQYF
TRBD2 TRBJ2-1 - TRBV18 TGTGCCAGCTCACCTTATAAAGGCCGGACTAGCGGGATTTTTGACAATGAGCAGTTCTTC CASSPYKGRTSGIFDNEQFF
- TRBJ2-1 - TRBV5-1 TGCGCCAGCAACCTCGGGAGTTTCTCCCACAATGAGCAGTTCTTC CASNLGSFSHNEQFF
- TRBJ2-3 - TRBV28 TGTGCCAGCAGTGACAGCGGGCCAGATACGCAGTATTTT CASSDSGPDTQYF
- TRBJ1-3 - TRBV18 TGTGCCAGCTCACCATTTTTAAACAGGGAACCTGGAAACACCATATATTTT CASSPFLNREPGNTIYF
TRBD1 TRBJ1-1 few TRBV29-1 TGCAGCGTTGGACAGGGGAACACTGAAGCTTTCTTT CSVGQGNTEAFF
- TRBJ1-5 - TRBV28 TGTGCCAGCAGTTACTCAGACAGGCTGAATCAGCCCCAGCATTTT CASSYSDRLNQPQHF
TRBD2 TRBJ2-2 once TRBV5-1 TGCGCCAGCAGCCCAAGGCGAGCGGGAGGGGCCATTACCGGGGAGCTGTTTTTT CASSPRRAGGAITGELFF
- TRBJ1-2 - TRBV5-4 TGTGCCAGCAGCCGGGACTCTAACTATGGCTACACCTTC CASSRDSNYGYTF
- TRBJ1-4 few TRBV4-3 TGCGCCAGCAGCCAGGAGGGACGGCTAGAGGAAAAACTGTTTTTT CASSQEGRLEEKLFF
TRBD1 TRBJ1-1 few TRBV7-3 TGTGCCAGCAGCTTAATTGGACAGGGGGGGTCTGAAGCTTTCTTT CASSLIGQGGSEAFF
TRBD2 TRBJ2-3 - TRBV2 TGTGCCAGCACCGCGGGAGGTAGCACAGATACGCAGTATTTT CASTAGGSTDTQYF
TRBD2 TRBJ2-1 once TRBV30 TGTGCCTGGACCGGGACTAGTATCTACAATGAGCAGTTCTTC CAWTGTSIYNEQFF
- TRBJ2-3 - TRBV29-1 TGCAGCGTTTACAGGGATTTACAGACAGATACGCAGTATTTT CSVYRDLQTDTQYF
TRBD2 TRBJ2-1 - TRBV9 TGTGCCAGCAGCGCTCTAGCGGGAGGGAGGAATGAGCAGTTCTTC CASSALAGGRNEQFF
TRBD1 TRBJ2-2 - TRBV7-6 TGTGCCAGCAGCTTTTCTGACAGGGTCGCCGGGGAGCTGTTTTTT CASSFSDRVAGELFF
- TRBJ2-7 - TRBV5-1 TGCGCCAGCAGCTTGGCGACTGCTACCTACGAGCAGTACTTC CASSLATATYEQYF
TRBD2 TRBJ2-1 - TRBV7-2 TGTGCCAGCAGCTTAGGGGGCCCTACGGGAGGGAACAATGAGCAGTTCTTC CASSLGGPTGGNNEQFF
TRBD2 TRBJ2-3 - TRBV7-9 TGTGCCAGCAGCCAACCGCTAGCGGGAGGGCGAATAGATACGCAGTATTTT CASSQPLAGGRIDTQYF
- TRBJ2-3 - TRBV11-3 TGTGCCAGCAGCTGGACTGGGACTTTCACAGATACGCAGTATTTT CASSWTGTFTDTQYF
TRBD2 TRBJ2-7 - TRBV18 TGTGCCAGCTCCTCAAGGGCGGGAGGAACCTACGAGCAGTACTTC CASSSRAGGTYEQYF
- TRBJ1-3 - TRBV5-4 TGTGCCAGCAGCTTCCTTGGAAACACCATATATTTT CASSFLGNTIYF
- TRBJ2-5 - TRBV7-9 TGTGCCAGCAGCTGGTTAGGGGAAGAGACCCAGTACTTC CASSWLGEETQYF
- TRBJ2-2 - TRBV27 TGTGCCAGCCGCCTGGCGGGGTACACCGGGGAGCTGTTTTTT CASRLAGYTGELFF